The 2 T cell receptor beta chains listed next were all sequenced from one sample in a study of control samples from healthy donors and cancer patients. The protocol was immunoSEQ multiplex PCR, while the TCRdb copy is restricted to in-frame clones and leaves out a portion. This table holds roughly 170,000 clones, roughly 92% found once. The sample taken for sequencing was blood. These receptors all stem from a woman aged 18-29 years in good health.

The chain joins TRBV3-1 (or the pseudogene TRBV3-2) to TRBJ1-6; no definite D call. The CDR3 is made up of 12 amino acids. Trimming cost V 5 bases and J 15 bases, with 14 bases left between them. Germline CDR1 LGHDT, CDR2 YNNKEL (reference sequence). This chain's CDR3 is CASSGPKKLLHF. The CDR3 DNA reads TGTGCCAGCAGCGGCCCCAAGAAGCTCCTCCACTTT.

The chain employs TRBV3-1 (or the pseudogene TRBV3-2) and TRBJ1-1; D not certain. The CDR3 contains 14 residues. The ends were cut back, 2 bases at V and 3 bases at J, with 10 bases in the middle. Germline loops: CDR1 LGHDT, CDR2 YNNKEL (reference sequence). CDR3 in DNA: TGTGCCAGCAGCCAAAGAGGGTTCGACACTGAAGCTTTCTTT. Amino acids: CASSQRGFDTEAFF.